The next 25 T cell receptor beta chains were all read from a single sample in a study of shared clonotypes between healthy human individuals. Naive CD8 cells, CD45RO-negative and positively selected for CCR7, excluded terminally differentiated effector memory CD45RA+ cells. TCRdb's copy holds only in-frame clones and misses some; the assay was immunoSEQ multiplex PCR. There are around 580,000 clones in the sample; roughly 98% occur only once, and 0.3% lies in the top ten. The specimen sequenced was naive CD8+ T cells sorted from blood. The receptors derive from a man aged 30 to 45 in good health.

The gene calls are TRBV6-6 and TRBJ2-1; 7 bases agree with TRBD2. The length of the CDR3 is 15 residues. Germline V gene sequence: CDR1 MNHNY, CDR2 SVGAGI (reference sequence). V lost 5 bases to trimming and J lost 0 bases; unmatched junction nucleotides: 4. Written as DNA, the CDR3 is TGTGCCAGCAGTCCGAGCGGGGCCTCCTACAATGAGCAGTTCTTC. Translation: CASSPSGASYNEQFF.

The V call is TRBV29-1, the J call TRBJ1-1, with D possibly TRBD1 on 5 matching bases. The CDR3 length is 16 residues. In germline, CDR1 is SQVTM, CDR2 ANQGSEA. The V end was cut by 5 bases, the J end by 5 bases, with 24 bases between. The CDR3 coding sequence is TGCAGCGTTTTAACAAGGGGTAATTGGGCGACGACTGAAGCTTTCTTT. As protein: CSVLTRGNWATTEAFF.

The chain recombines TRBV7-9 with TRBJ2-3, with TRBD2 identical over 11 bases. V lost 1 base, J lost 0 bases, and 6 bases stayed unmatched. CDR1 and CDR2 (germline): SEHNR, FQNEAQ (reference sequence). The CDR3 covers 18 residues. The CDR3 sequence: CASSLGETSGTSTDTQYF. The CDR3 region has the DNA TGTGCCAGCAGCTTAGGGGAGACTAGCGGGACTAGCACAGATACGCAGTATTTT.

The rearrangement links TRBV6-6 to TRBJ2-7; D ambiguous. Trimming cost V 5 bases and J 4 bases, with 3 bases left between them. The CDR3 loop spans 10 amino acids. The V gene's germline CDR1 is MNHNY and CDR2 SVGAGI (reference sequence). For the CDR3, the DNA is TGTGCCAGCAGTGATTACGAGCAGTACTTC. Translating gives CASSDYEQYF.

The chain is built from TRBV14 and TRBJ2-3; TRBD2 matches 10 bases. There are 15 residues in the CDR3. Germline assignment: CDR1 SGHDN and CDR2 FVKESK. With V trimmed by 6 bases and J by 2 bases, 5 bases remained unmatched. DNA for the CDR3: TGTGCCAGCAGTGGGACTAGCGCTTACACAGATACGCAGTATTTT. Translation: CASSGTSAYTDTQYF.

The rearrangement joins TRBV30 to TRBJ2-7; the D is unclear. The CDR3 has 13 amino acids. Trimming removed 0 bases from V and 4 bases from J, with 10 bases in between. From germline, CDR1 is GTSNPN and CDR2 SVGIG (reference sequence). DNA of the CDR3: TGTGCCTGGAGTGTACGCTATATGTACGAGCAGTACTTC. Translation: CAWSVRYMYEQYF.

The chain has TRBV7-9 and TRBJ2-7; 7 positions match TRBD1. This CDR3 has 14 amino acids. The ends lost 5 bases at V and 4 bases at J; junction bases unmatched: 8. Germline CDR1 reads SEHNR; CDR2 reads FQNEAQ (reference sequence). The CDR3 loop reads CASSNDRVLYEQYF. The CDR3 DNA is TGTGCCAGCAGCAACGACAGGGTCCTTTACGAGCAGTACTTC.

The chain has TRBV18 and TRBJ2-1, with D possibly being TRBD1 (6 bases). V dropped 2 bases and J dropped 1 base, with 15 bases sitting between them. This CDR3 has 17 residues. From germline, CDR1 is KGHSH and CDR2 LQKENI. The CDR3 loop is CASSPEPGASSYNEQFF. The CDR3, as DNA: TGTGCCAGCTCACCAGAGCCAGGGGCGAGTTCCTACAATGAGCAGTTCTTC. The full variable domain, its missing parts supplied by reference TRBV18 and TRBJ2-1, is NAGVMQNPRHLVRRRGQEARLRCSPMKGHSHVYWYRQLPEEGLKFMVYLQKENIIDESGMPKERFSAEFPKEGPSILRIQQVVRGDSAAYFCASSPEPGASSYNEQFFGPGTRLTVL.

The rearrangement links TRBV29-1 to TRBJ2-7; 9 nucleotides align to TRBD2. This CDR3 region has 14 residues. Germline CDR1 SQVTM, CDR2 ANQGSEA. V trimming: 4 bases; J trimming: 3 bases; junction bases outside the gene matches: 7. CDR3 in amino acids: CSVGPGLAVYEQYF. CDR3 coding DNA: TGCAGCGTTGGGCCGGGACTAGCAGTCTACGAGCAGTACTTC.

The chain carries TRBV13 and TRBJ2-7, with D perhaps matching TRBD1 or TRBD2 (6 bases each). This CDR3 has 17 residues. Germline CDR1 and CDR2: PRHDT and FYEKMQ (reference sequence). The V gene lost 1 base and the J gene lost 3 bases, with 19 bases spanning the gap. The CDR3 here is CASSLDAMGGGGYEQYF. The CDR3 region has the DNA TGTGCCAGCAGCTTAGACGCAATGGGCGGAGGGGGCTACGAGCAGTACTTC.

In its sample, this clone was seen once. The chain joins TRBV13 to TRBJ2-1, with D maybe TRBD2 (5 bases). CDR3 length equals 14 residues. V was pared by 5 bases and J by 8 bases, with 16 bases between. Germline CDR1 PRHDT, CDR2 FYEKMQ (reference sequence). The chain's CDR3 is CASSLLVSHHEQFF. CDR3 in DNA: TGTGCCAGCAGCCTACTAGTATCTCACCATGAGCAGTTCTTC.

The chain links TRBV7-3 to TRBJ2-7; D is ambiguous. Germline-derived CDR1 and CDR2 are SGHTA and FQGTGA. This CDR3 contains 15 residues. Trimming removed 1 base from V and 0 bases from J, with 10 bases in between. The CDR3 reads CASSLRSGGSYEQYF. In DNA form, the CDR3 reads TGTGCCAGCAGCTTAAGGTCGGGTGGCTCCTACGAGCAGTACTTC.

This clone is a singleton in its sample. The rearrangement links TRBV6-5 to TRBJ2-3; 10 bases are a match to TRBD2. The germline V gene encodes CDR1 MNHEY and CDR2 SVGAGI. The CDR3 totals 15 residues. Trimming removed 5 bases from V and 4 bases from J; junction bases left unmatched: 6. The CDR3 DNA reads TGTGCCAGCAGTACTCTAGCGGGAGCGGCAGATACGCAGTATTTT. Translated, it gives CASSTLAGAADTQYF.

The genes are TRBV27 and TRBJ2-7; 7 nucleotides align to TRBD1. Trimming at V came to 2 bases and at J to 2 bases, leaving 3 bases not matched to a gene. Germline-derived CDR1 and CDR2 are MNHEY and SMNVEV (reference sequence). There are 14 residues in the CDR3. CDR3 region: CASSLRQGAYEQYF. CDR3 DNA: TGTGCCAGCAGTTTACGGCAGGGGGCCTACGAGCAGTACTTC.

The chain has TRBV5-1 and TRBJ2-5; 16 positions match TRBD2. The CDR3 totals 17 residues. The junction had 4 bases not matched to a gene; V was cut back by 2 bases and J by 3 bases. Per the germline V gene, CDR1 is SGHRS and CDR2 is YFSETQ. The CDR3 protein is CASSLGTSGREEETQYF. The CDR3 region has the DNA TGCGCCAGCAGCTTAGGGACTAGCGGGAGGGAGGAAGAGACCCAGTACTTC.

The chain carries TRBV7-9 and TRBJ2-1, with TRBD2 as a possible D gene (7 bases). This CDR3 is 17 amino acids long. V lost 4 bases to trimming and J lost 5 bases, with 21 bases between them. The germline V gene encodes CDR1 SEHNR and CDR2 FQNEAQ (reference sequence). The CDR3 is CASSSPRGGRQNNEQFF. CDR3 DNA: TGTGCCAGCAGCTCCCCCAGGGGCGGGAGACAGAACAATGAGCAGTTCTTC.

The CDR3: CASSQRDSVADTQYF. The CDR3 nucleotides are TGCGCCAGCAGCCAAAGGGACTCAGTGGCAGATACGCAGTATTTT. This chain joins TRBV4-1 and TRBJ2-3; possibly TRBD2 for D (6 bases). CDR3 length: 15 residues. The ends were cut back, 2 bases at V and 4 bases at J, with 13 bases in the middle. The V gene's germline CDR1 is MGHRA and CDR2 YSYEKL.

The chain couples TRBV27 to TRBJ1-1; D unclear. The ends were cut back, 6 bases at V and 1 base at J, with 9 bases in the middle. Looked up from germline, CDR1 is MNHEY and CDR2 is SMNVEV (reference sequence). CDR3 length equals 13 residues. In DNA, the CDR3 is TGTGCCAGCAGCCAAAAAACGAACACTGAAGCTTTCTTT. This encodes CASSQKTNTEAFF.

The chain employs TRBV4-3 and TRBJ2-7, with 10 bases identical to TRBD2. Looked up from germline, CDR1 is LGHNA and CDR2 is YSLEER. J lost 5 bases, V lost 0 bases, and 10 bases had no gene match. The CDR3 is 17 amino acids. CDR3 coding DNA: TGCGCCAGCAGCCAAGATCCTGCCGCTAGCGGGAGCCACGAGCAGTACTTC. Amino acid sequence: CASSQDPAASGSHEQYF.

The chain has TRBV4-1 and TRBJ2-7; 10 bases are a match to TRBD2. The CDR3 sequence is 16 residues long. V gave up 0 bases and J gave up 0 bases; unmatched junction bases: 2. CDR1 and CDR2 from the germline V gene are MGHRA and YSYEKL. The CDR3 DNA follows: TGCGCCAGCAGCCAAGATCTAGCGGGAGACTCCTACGAGCAGTACTTC. It specifies CASSQDLAGDSYEQYF.

This clone was counted a single time. The chain links TRBV7-9 to TRBJ2-7; TRBD2 might be the D (6 bases). The CDR3 length is 15 residues. Trimming took off 8 bases at V and 5 bases at J, with 22 bases between the two ends. Germline CDR1 and CDR2: SEHNR and FQNEAQ (reference sequence). The CDR3 spells CASLAATGRANEQYF. The CDR3, as DNA: TGTGCCAGCCTCGCGGCTACCGGGAGAGCAAACGAGCAGTACTTC.

The V call is TRBV10-3, the J call TRBJ2-7, with 11 bases fitting TRBD1. CDR1 and CDR2 (germline): ENHRY, SYGVKD. This CDR3 contains 17 residues. The junction had 14 bases not matched to a gene; V was cut back by 5 bases and J by 5 bases. The DNA for the CDR3 is TGTGCCATCAGTTGGGACAGGGGGGGTCCGGCTAATGACGAGCAGTACTTC. Protein product: CAISWDRGGPANDEQYF.

V usage is TRBV9 and J usage is TRBJ2-6; a possible D gene is TRBD2 (6 bases). Trimming left V 4 bases short and J 0 bases short, with 11 bases between. Germline-derived CDR1 and CDR2 are SGDLS and YYNGEE. CDR3 length: 16 residues. CDR3 coding DNA: TGTGCCAGCAGCTGGCCCGGGGGCTCTGGGGCCAACGTCCTGACTTTC. The encoded protein is CASSWPGGSGANVLTF.

The V and J genes are TRBV7-2 and TRBJ2-3; the match to TRBD2 covers 7 bases. Unmatched junction bases numbered 5, after V lost 5 bases and J lost 3 bases. The CDR3 is 14 amino acids. Germline values: CDR1 SGHTA, CDR2 FQGNSA. CDR3 loop: CASSTPSGTDTQYF. CDR3 DNA: TGTGCCAGCAGCACCCCTAGCGGAACAGATACGCAGTATTTT.

This chain joins TRBV28 and TRBJ1-5; TRBD1 is a possible D gene (6 bases). Deletions cut 6 bases from V and 2 bases from J, with 20 bases between. The V gene's germline CDR1 is MDHEN and CDR2 SYDVKM. The CDR3 has 17 residues. Written as DNA, the CDR3 is TGTGCCAGCAGACTATCGGTGGAGGGGGGGGGCAATCAGCCCCAGCATTTT. Amino acid sequence: CASRLSVEGGGNQPQHF.